This entry is about one T cell receptor beta chain. The record originates from a study of blood T cell repertoires in COVID-19. V gave up 6 bases and J gave up 3 bases; unmatched junction bases: 6. This CDR3 has 13 residues. Germline CDR1 reads SQVTM; CDR2 reads ANQGSEA. The assay was immunoSEQ multiplex PCR, and TCRdb's table has in-frame clones only and misses some. This sample yields 60,000 to 75,000 clones, of which approximately 86% are seen a single time; around 13% belongs to the top ten. The TCR sequence derives from a woman aged 55 to 70 with acute or convalescent COVID-19. The source material was peripheral blood. The V and J genes are TRBV29-1 and TRBJ1-1, with 8 bases lining up with TRBD1. CDR3 coding DNA: TGCAGCGTCCGAACAGGGGGTTACACTGAAGCTTTCTTT. This sequence encodes CSVRTGGYTEAFF.